Listed below are T cell receptor beta chains from one sample, sequenced in a study of shared clonotypes between healthy human individuals. This table comes from immunoSEQ multiplex PCR, and its TCRdb copy is limited to in-frame clones, with some not included. The table lists 600,000 or so clones, 95% to 98% of them singletons. Sample: naive CD8+ T cells sorted from blood. Receptors originate from a man aged 30 to 45 in good health. Each CDR3 is given with its conserved first and last residue. D genes are given only for firm matches. Only part of the rows carry a size: once, few, many, or a class if the clone is expanded.

v_call: TRBV27
clone_size: NA
d_call: TRBD2
j_call: TRBJ2-1
cdr3_nt: TGTGCCAGCAGTGTCGGGACTAGCGGGAGGTTTAATGAGCAGTTCTTC
cdr3_aa: CASSVGTSGRFNEQFF

v_call: TRBV7-9
clone_size: NA
d_call: TRBD1
j_call: TRBJ1-5
cdr3_nt: TGTGCCAGCAGCTCCGGGACAGGGGACTTTAGCAATCAGCCCCAGCATTTT
cdr3_aa: CASSSGTGDFSNQPQHF

v_call: TRBV7-7
clone_size: NA
d_call: TRBD2
j_call: TRBJ2-2
cdr3_nt: TGTGCTAGCAGCCCTAGTTCTAGCGGGTTCTCGAACACCGGGGAGCTGTTTTTT
cdr3_aa: CASSPSSSGFSNTGELFF

v_call: TRBV27
clone_size: NA
d_call: NA
j_call: TRBJ1-5
cdr3_nt: TGTGCCAGCAGTTCCGAGGGCCTAAATCAGCCCCAGCATTTT
cdr3_aa: CASSSEGLNQPQHF

v_call: TRBV5-1
clone_size: NA
d_call: TRBD2
j_call: TRBJ2-1
cdr3_nt: TGCGCCAGCAGCTCTACTACGGGACTAGCGGTCAATGAGCAGTTCTTC
cdr3_aa: CASSSTTGLAVNEQFF

v_call: TRBV2
clone_size: NA
d_call: NA
j_call: TRBJ2-7
cdr3_nt: TGTGCCAGCAGAAACCGGGACGAGTATAACGAGCAGTACTTC
cdr3_aa: CASRNRDEYNEQYF

v_call: TRBV11-2
clone_size: NA
d_call: NA
j_call: TRBJ2-2
cdr3_nt: TGTGCCAGCAGCTTAGGGTCAGGGGAATCAGGGGAGCTGTTTTTT
cdr3_aa: CASSLGSGESGELFF

v_call: TRBV27
clone_size: NA
d_call: NA
j_call: TRBJ2-1
cdr3_nt: TGTGCCAGCAGTAGGCCGGGTGTGGGTGAGCAGTTCTTC
cdr3_aa: CASSRPGVGEQFF

v_call: TRBV6-1
clone_size: NA
d_call: NA
j_call: TRBJ1-2
cdr3_nt: TGTGCCAGCAGTGAAAGCATCTACTATGGCTACACCTTC
cdr3_aa: CASSESIYYGYTF

v_call: TRBV27
clone_size: NA
d_call: NA
j_call: TRBJ1-2
cdr3_nt: TGTGCCAGCAGTCCTCGGGGGGGAAGGGGCTACACCTTC
cdr3_aa: CASSPRGGRGYTF

v_call: TRBV2
clone_size: NA
d_call: TRBD1
j_call: TRBJ2-7
cdr3_nt: TGTGCCACTGGGACCAGGGGGTCCTACGAGCAGTACTTC
cdr3_aa: CATGTRGSYEQYF

v_call: TRBV25-1
clone_size: once
d_call: TRBD2
j_call: TRBJ2-3
cdr3_nt: TGTGCCAGCAGTCTACTGCGGGAGTCTCCAGATACGCAGTATTTT
cdr3_aa: CASSLLRESPDTQYF

v_call: TRBV7-9
clone_size: NA
d_call: NA
j_call: TRBJ1-1
cdr3_nt: TGTGCCAGCAGCTTAGCCCAGGGTGGGGGAACTGAAGCTTTCTTT
cdr3_aa: CASSLAQGGGTEAFF

v_call: TRBV7-9
clone_size: NA
d_call: NA
j_call: TRBJ2-7
cdr3_nt: TGTGCCAGCAGCCCCCCAGGAGGGGTGGGCTACGAGCAGTACTTC
cdr3_aa: CASSPPGGVGYEQYF

v_call: TRBV5-4
clone_size: NA
d_call: NA
j_call: TRBJ2-6
cdr3_nt: TGTGCCAGCAGCTCCCGCGACCTCTCTGGGGCCAACGTCCTGACTTTC
cdr3_aa: CASSSRDLSGANVLTF

v_call: TRBV7-9
clone_size: NA
d_call: NA
j_call: TRBJ2-5
cdr3_nt: TGTGCCAGCAGCTTAGCGTTCGGGAGAAAAGAGACCCAGTACTTC
cdr3_aa: CASSLAFGRKETQYF

v_call: TRBV19
clone_size: NA
d_call: NA
j_call: TRBJ1-5
cdr3_nt: TGTGCCAGTAGTGCCCAGGATCAGCCCCAGCATTTT
cdr3_aa: CASSAQDQPQHF

v_call: TRBV13
clone_size: NA
d_call: TRBD2
j_call: TRBJ2-7
cdr3_nt: TGTGCCAGCAGCAACGCCGGGACTAGCGGGAGACGCGAGCAGTACTTC
cdr3_aa: CASSNAGTSGRREQYF

v_call: TRBV27
clone_size: NA
d_call: NA
j_call: TRBJ2-6
cdr3_nt: TGTGCCAGCAGTTTGCTACACTTCTCTGGGGCCAACGTCCTGACTTTC
cdr3_aa: CASSLLHFSGANVLTF

v_call: TRBV11-2
clone_size: NA
d_call: TRBD1
j_call: TRBJ2-1
cdr3_nt: TGTGCCAGCAGTCCCACAGGGGGCGTTGAGCAGTTCTTC
cdr3_aa: CASSPTGGVEQFF

v_call: TRBV29-1
clone_size: once
d_call: NA
j_call: TRBJ2-3
cdr3_nt: TGCAGCGTTGTACCAGCGGACACAGATACGCAGTATTTT
cdr3_aa: CSVVPADTDTQYF

v_call: TRBV6-5
clone_size: NA
d_call: NA
j_call: TRBJ2-2
cdr3_nt: TGTGCCAGCAGTTATATCACCGGGGAGCTGTTTTTT
cdr3_aa: CASSYITGELFF

v_call: TRBV2
clone_size: NA
d_call: NA
j_call: TRBJ2-3
cdr3_nt: TGTGCCAGCAGTGAGTCTAGCCCCGTCTTCTCAGATACGCAGTATTTT
cdr3_aa: CASSESSPVFSDTQYF

v_call: TRBV6-5
clone_size: NA
d_call: NA
j_call: TRBJ2-7
cdr3_nt: TGTGCCAGCAGTCCCAGGGGCCGATCCTACGAGCAGTACTTC
cdr3_aa: CASSPRGRSYEQYF

v_call: TRBV6-1
clone_size: NA
d_call: NA
j_call: TRBJ1-1
cdr3_nt: TGTGCCAGCAGTGAAGCGCTTCGGGTAGGGACCAACACTGAAGCTTTCTTT
cdr3_aa: CASSEALRVGTNTEAFF

v_call: TRBV28
clone_size: NA
d_call: TRBD1
j_call: TRBJ1-5
cdr3_nt: TGTGCCAGCAGCCTCGACAGGGATTATCAGCCCCAGCATTTT
cdr3_aa: CASSLDRDYQPQHF

v_call: TRBV27
clone_size: NA
d_call: NA
j_call: TRBJ2-7
cdr3_nt: TGTGCCAGCAGTGAGCCTTACCAGCGTTCCTACGAGCAGTACTTC
cdr3_aa: CASSEPYQRSYEQYF

v_call: TRBV7-9
clone_size: NA
d_call: NA
j_call: TRBJ2-3
cdr3_nt: TGTGCCAGCAGCTTTAGCGGATCTAGCACAGATACGCAGTATTTT
cdr3_aa: CASSFSGSSTDTQYF

v_call: TRBV9
clone_size: NA
d_call: TRBD1
j_call: TRBJ2-7
cdr3_nt: TGTGCCAGCAGCTTGCGGGACAGGGATTACGAGCAGTACTTC
cdr3_aa: CASSLRDRDYEQYF

v_call: TRBV29-1
clone_size: NA
d_call: TRBD2
j_call: TRBJ2-1
cdr3_nt: TGCAGCATTAGCGGGGGCCCTTACAATGAGCAGTTCTTC
cdr3_aa: CSISGGPYNEQFF

v_call: TRBV7-9
clone_size: NA
d_call: TRBD1
j_call: TRBJ1-2
cdr3_nt: TGTGCCAGCAGCGACGGGACAGACTATGGCTACACCTTC
cdr3_aa: CASSDGTDYGYTF

v_call: TRBV5-1
clone_size: NA
d_call: NA
j_call: TRBJ2-2
cdr3_nt: TGCGCCAGCAGCTCCTACATAGCGAACACCGGGGAGCTGTTTTTT
cdr3_aa: CASSSYIANTGELFF

v_call: TRBV7-9
clone_size: NA
d_call: NA
j_call: TRBJ2-7
cdr3_nt: TGTGCCAGCAGCCCGAGTACCTACGAGCAGTACTTC
cdr3_aa: CASSPSTYEQYF

v_call: TRBV6-6
clone_size: NA
d_call: NA
j_call: TRBJ2-3
cdr3_nt: TGTGCCAGCAGCCAAGGGCAGACTAGCACAGATACGCAGTATTTT
cdr3_aa: CASSQGQTSTDTQYF

v_call: TRBV19
clone_size: NA
d_call: NA
j_call: TRBJ2-7
cdr3_nt: TGTGCCAGTAGTATTGACAACGGAGACGAGCAGTACTTC
cdr3_aa: CASSIDNGDEQYF

v_call: TRBV9
clone_size: NA
d_call: NA
j_call: TRBJ2-1
cdr3_nt: TGTGCCAGCAGCGTAGGGGCTAGCGAAATCTACAATGAGCAGTTCTTC
cdr3_aa: CASSVGASEIYNEQFF

v_call: TRBV7-3
clone_size: NA
d_call: NA
j_call: TRBJ2-3
cdr3_nt: TGTGCCAGCAGCTTAGGTACGGGAGCCTTCACAGATACGCAGTATTTT
cdr3_aa: CASSLGTGAFTDTQYF

v_call: TRBV27
clone_size: NA
d_call: NA
j_call: TRBJ1-2
cdr3_nt: TGTGCCAGCAGTTTAGGGGGGGCTAACTATGGCTACACCTTC
cdr3_aa: CASSLGGANYGYTF

v_call: TRBV29-1
clone_size: NA
d_call: TRBD1
j_call: TRBJ1-2
cdr3_nt: TGCAGCGTTGATGAGGACAGGCCCTATGGCTACACCTTC
cdr3_aa: CSVDEDRPYGYTF

v_call: TRBV6-5
clone_size: NA
d_call: NA
j_call: TRBJ2-5
cdr3_nt: TGTGCCAGCAGTTACGGGGGGTCCGGTGAGACCCAGTACTTC
cdr3_aa: CASSYGGSGETQYF

v_call: TRBV4-1
clone_size: once
d_call: NA
j_call: TRBJ2-7
cdr3_nt: TGCGCCAGCAGCCAAGTTTCGGGCGACGAGCAGTACTTC
cdr3_aa: CASSQVSGDEQYF

v_call: TRBV2
clone_size: NA
d_call: TRBD2
j_call: TRBJ2-7
cdr3_nt: TGTGCCAGCAGTGAGAAGCGGGATGGCTCCTACGAGCAGTACTTC
cdr3_aa: CASSEKRDGSYEQYF

v_call: TRBV1
clone_size: NA
d_call: NA
j_call: TRBJ2-1
cdr3_nt: TGCACCAGCAGCCAAGAGTTTTACTACGACAGGCAGTTCTTC
cdr3_aa: CTSSQEFYYDRQFF

v_call: TRBV6-5
clone_size: once
d_call: NA
j_call: TRBJ2-7
cdr3_nt: TGTGCCAGCAGTTACAGGGGGTTCGACGAGCAGTACTTC
cdr3_aa: CASSYRGFDEQYF

v_call: TRBV5-5
clone_size: NA
d_call: NA
j_call: TRBJ1-1
cdr3_nt: TGTGCCAGCAGCCGAGGACAAGAAGCTTTCTTT
cdr3_aa: CASSRGQEAFF

v_call: TRBV29-1
clone_size: NA
d_call: NA
j_call: TRBJ2-1
cdr3_nt: TGCAGCGTTGAGGGGTGGCGATACAATGAGCAGTTCTTC
cdr3_aa: CSVEGWRYNEQFF

v_call: TRBV27
clone_size: once
d_call: NA
j_call: TRBJ2-1
cdr3_nt: TGTGCCAGCTCCCCGGGGTACAATGAGCAGTTCTTC
cdr3_aa: CASSPGYNEQFF

v_call: TRBV27
clone_size: NA
d_call: NA
j_call: TRBJ2-7
cdr3_nt: TGTGCCTGCCAAGGGGATGCCTACGAGCAGTACTTC
cdr3_aa: CACQGDAYEQYF

v_call: TRBV27
clone_size: NA
d_call: TRBD2
j_call: TRBJ2-1
cdr3_nt: TGTGCCAGCAGTCGTCTAGCGGGAGAGCGAAATGAGCAGTTCTTC
cdr3_aa: CASSRLAGERNEQFF

v_call: TRBV7-3
clone_size: NA
d_call: NA
j_call: TRBJ2-1
cdr3_nt: TGTGCCAGCAGCCCCTCCCCCCGGAACAATGAGCAGTTCTTC
cdr3_aa: CASSPSPRNNEQFF

v_call: TRBV7-9
clone_size: NA
d_call: TRBD1
j_call: TRBJ2-7
cdr3_nt: TGTGCCAGCAGCTTTCGACTACGACAGGGGGGCTACGAGCAGTACTTC
cdr3_aa: CASSFRLRQGGYEQYF

v_call: TRBV28
clone_size: NA
d_call: NA
j_call: TRBJ2-2
cdr3_nt: TGTGCCAGCAGTTTATTAGGGAATGGGGCCGGGGAGCTGTTTTTT
cdr3_aa: CASSLLGNGAGELFF

v_call: TRBV10-3
clone_size: NA
d_call: TRBD1
j_call: TRBJ2-5
cdr3_nt: TGTGCCATCAGTGAGTCTTTGGACAGGGGGCGGGAGACCCAGTACTTC
cdr3_aa: CAISESLDRGRETQYF

v_call: TRBV28
clone_size: NA
d_call: NA
j_call: TRBJ2-1
cdr3_nt: TGTGCCAGCAGTTGGCAGTACAATGAGCAGTTCTTC
cdr3_aa: CASSWQYNEQFF

v_call: TRBV2
clone_size: NA
d_call: TRBD1
j_call: TRBJ2-7
cdr3_nt: TGTGCCAGCAGTATCCGGGACAGGGGTTACGAGCAGTACTTC
cdr3_aa: CASSIRDRGYEQYF

v_call: TRBV27
clone_size: NA
d_call: NA
j_call: TRBJ2-7
cdr3_nt: TGTGCCAGCAGTTTAACGGCGACCTACGAGCAGTACTTC
cdr3_aa: CASSLTATYEQYF

v_call: TRBV10-2
clone_size: once
d_call: NA
j_call: TRBJ2-7
cdr3_nt: TGCGCCAGCAGTGACTTCGAGCAGTACTTC
cdr3_aa: CASSDFEQYF